One sample yielded the 22 T cell receptor beta chains listed below, sequenced in a study of T cell responses to AZD1222 COVID-19 vaccine. Assay used: immunoSEQ multiplex PCR; TCRdb lists only in-frame clones, some missing. The sample has roughly 190,000 clones, about 92% seen once; the top ten hold about 4.2%. The source material was peripheral blood, sampled on day 0 of AZD1222 vaccination. These receptors were taken from an adult in good health.

The chain has TRBV5-4 and TRBJ1-2; TRBD1 is a possible D gene (6 bases). Trimming removed 3 bases at V and 3 bases at J, with 12 bases between. From germline, CDR1 is SGHNT and CDR2 YYREEE (reference sequence). The CDR3 is made up of 14 amino acids. The DNA for the CDR3 is TGTGCCAGCAGCTCACAGGGCTTCGACTATGGCTACACCTTC. It is translated as CASSSQGFDYGYTF.

The V call is TRBV14, the J call TRBJ1-1, with D unresolved. Trimming took off 4 bases at V and 4 bases at J, with 19 bases between the two ends. In germline, CDR1 is SGHDN, CDR2 FVKESK. There are 16 residues in the CDR3. The CDR3 region is CASSLRFPPMATEAFF. Here the CDR3 DNA reads TGTGCCAGCAGCCTGCGGTTCCCACCCATGGCCACTGAAGCTTTCTTT.

This clone was seen a single time. V is TRBV11-2 and J is TRBJ1-1; weak D call: TRBD1 (6 bases). V dropped 5 bases and J dropped 4 bases, with 14 bases sitting between them. From germline, CDR1 is SGHAT and CDR2 FQNNGV. The CDR3 is 14 residues long. The CDR3 spells CASSLGGWGTEAFF. The CDR3 DNA reads TGTGCCAGCAGCCTAGGGGGATGGGGCACTGAAGCTTTCTTT.

The chain links TRBV5-1 to TRBJ1-2; unclear D gene. V lost 0 bases to trimming and J lost 5 bases, with 11 bases between them. The CDR3 is 14 residues long. CDR1 SGHRS and CDR2 YFSETQ come from the germline V gene. The DNA for the CDR3 is TGCGCCAGCAGCTTGGCCGAGGCAGCTTATGGCTACACCTTC. Encoded protein: CASSLAEAAYGYTF.

V and J are TRBV11-2 and TRBJ1-6; 8 bases are shared with TRBD1. This CDR3 is 17 amino acids long. CDR1 is SGHAT and CDR2 is FQNNGV in the germline V gene. J lost 3 bases, V lost 5 bases, and 9 bases had no gene match. For the CDR3, the DNA is TGTGCCAGCAGCACTCGAAGGACAGGGTTCTATAATTCACCCCTCCACTTT. Amino acids: CASSTRRTGFYNSPLHF.

The chain joins TRBV19 to TRBJ2-5, with 7 bases fitting TRBD1. Trimming removed 7 bases from V and 1 base from J; junction bases left unmatched: 9. Germline V gene sequence: CDR1 LNHDA, CDR2 SQIVND (reference sequence). CDR3 length equals 15 residues. For the CDR3, the DNA is TGTGCCAGTACCCGAACCCGGGACAGCCAAGAGACCCAGTACTTC. Protein product: CASTRTRDSQETQYF.

In this sample, this clone turned up once. The CDR3 nucleotides read TGTGCCAGCTCACGCGGGGGCCCCTCCTACGAGCAGTACTTC. This codes for CASSRGGPSYEQYF. V usage is TRBV18 and J usage is TRBJ2-7, with D perhaps TRBD2 (7 bases). The V end lost 4 bases, the J end lost 0 bases, and 10 bases lay between the germline ends. The CDR3 has 14 amino acids. Germline CDR1 reads KGHSH; CDR2 reads LQKENI.

The rearrangement joins TRBV15 to TRBJ2-2; D is unresolved. Germline V gene lookup returns CDR1 LNHNV and CDR2 YYDKDF (reference sequence). V lost 1 base to trimming and J lost 6 bases, with 15 bases between them. This CDR3 has 16 residues. The CDR3 DNA follows: TGTGCCACCAGCAGAGGGGGTTCTTCGGTCGCCGGGGAGCTGTTTTTT. This gives the protein CATSRGGSSVAGELFF.

The V and J genes are TRBV6-1 and TRBJ2-7; 8 nucleotides align to TRBD1. With V trimmed by 4 bases and J by 2 bases, 4 bases remained unmatched. The CDR3 has 14 residues. Germline CDR1 reads MNHNS; CDR2 reads SASEGT. The CDR3 region has the DNA TGTGCCAGCAGTGGGACAGGGCAAGCCTACGAGCAGTACTTC. Translation gives CASSGTGQAYEQYF.

The V gene is TRBV2, the J gene TRBJ2-5; D might be TRBD1 or TRBD2, each matching 5 bases. The CDR3 length is 14 residues. The V gene's germline CDR1 is SNHLY and CDR2 FYNNEI. Deletions cut 8 bases from V and 2 bases from J, with 15 bases between. CDR3 sequence: CASWGTAYQETQYF. The DNA of the CDR3 is TGTGCCAGCTGGGGGACCGCCTATCAAGAGACCCAGTACTTC.

In its sample, this clone was seen a few times. The chain couples TRBV6-5 to TRBJ2-5; 11 bases agree with TRBD1. The CDR3 runs 13 residues. Germline CDR1 is MNHEY and CDR2 is SVGAGI. The V segment lost 6 bases and the J segment 4 bases; nucleotides outside the gene matches: 1. The CDR3 reads CASRGQGAETQYF. The CDR3, as DNA: TGTGCCAGCAGAGGACAGGGGGCAGAGACCCAGTACTTC.

V gene TRBV29-1 combines with J gene TRBJ2-1, with D tentatively TRBD2 (5 bases). This CDR3 is 16 amino acids long. V shed 6 bases and J shed 2 bases, with 20 bases lying between them. Germline CDR1 SQVTM, CDR2 ANQGSEA. This chain's CDR3 is CSVESVEGRAYNEQFF. The CDR3 bases are TGCAGCGTAGAAAGCGTTGAGGGTAGGGCCTACAATGAGCAGTTCTTC.

The genes are TRBV7-9 and TRBJ2-2, with D perhaps matching TRBD2 (5 bases). Trimming stripped 6 bases from V and 0 bases from J, with 11 bases between. The CDR3 totals 15 residues. CDR1 and CDR2 (germline): SEHNR, FQNEAQ (reference sequence). CDR3 DNA sequence: TGTGCCAGCAGTGTGACTATCGCGAACACCGGGGAGCTGTTTTTT. Translation gives CASSVTIANTGELFF.

The chain combines TRBV28 with TRBJ1-1; D may be TRBD1 (6 bases). CDR3 size: 15 residues. Trimming removed 3 bases at V and 0 bases at J, with 11 bases between. CDR1 is MDHEN and CDR2 is SYDVKM in the germline V gene. The CDR3 spells CASSFGQLMNTEAFF. The CDR3 nucleotides read TGTGCCAGCAGTTTCGGACAGCTCATGAACACTGAAGCTTTCTTT.

J is TRBJ2-7 and V is TRBV6-5; a possible D gene is TRBD2 (6 bases). The CDR3 covers 15 residues. The V gene lost 0 bases and the J gene lost 2 bases, with 11 bases spanning the gap. Germline assignment: CDR1 MNHEY and CDR2 SVGAGI. The CDR3 loop is CASSYSLAGTYEQYF. In nucleotides, the CDR3 is TGTGCCAGCAGTTACTCGCTGGCGGGGACCTACGAGCAGTACTTC.

The chain links TRBV6-5 to TRBJ2-7, with a possible D match to TRBD2 (6 bases). This CDR3 comprises 15 residues. V lost 5 bases and J 7 bases, leaving 21 bases between the germline ends. Per the germline V gene, CDR1 is MNHEY and CDR2 is SVGAGI. The CDR3 DNA reads as TGTGCCAGCAGTCCTGCCGGGACGGCAGGGAGGGAGCAGTACTTC. It translates to CASSPAGTAGREQYF.

The chain combines TRBV6-4 with TRBJ2-3; 9 bases map to TRBD2. Germline V lookup: CDR1 MRHNA, CDR2 SNTAGT. J gave up 5 bases and V 0 bases, and 6 bases lay outside the gene matches. The CDR3 contains 16 residues. The CDR3 here is CASSDSAGGPGDTQYF. The CDR3 DNA follows: TGTGCCAGCAGTGACTCTGCGGGAGGGCCGGGAGATACGCAGTATTTT.

The rearrangement uses TRBV19 and TRBJ2-3, with 9 bases matching TRBD1. V shed 5 bases, J shed 5 bases, and the junction held 2 bases outside the gene matches. The CDR3 covers 13 residues. The germline V gene encodes CDR1 LNHDA and CDR2 SQIVND (reference sequence). The CDR3 region has the DNA TGTGCCAGTAGTGACAGGGGGGGAGATACGCAGTATTTT. Its protein is CASSDRGGDTQYF.

The genes are TRBV7-6 and TRBJ1-4, with a tentative D call TRBD1 (5 bases). V lost 3 bases and J 7 bases, leaving 6 bases between the germline ends. Germline CDR1 is SGHVS and CDR2 is FNYEAQ. The CDR3 loop spans 12 amino acids. CDR3 nucleotides: TGTGCCAGCAGCTTCCAGGGTGAAAAACTGTTTTTT. Translated: CASSFQGEKLFF.

The chain uses TRBV2 and TRBJ2-1; 9 bases match TRBD1. Per germline, CDR1 SNHLY and CDR2 FYNNEI. The CDR3 is made up of 14 amino acids. Losses at the gene ends were 6 bases for V and 3 bases for J; bases not matched to a gene: 3. The CDR3 sequence is CASSRDRDYNEQFF. The CDR3 coding sequence is TGTGCCAGCAGCCGGGACAGGGACTACAATGAGCAGTTCTTC.

V gene TRBV29-1 combines with J gene TRBJ2-1, with 11 bases matching TRBD2. The CDR3 consists of 14 residues. V shed 6 bases, J shed 2 bases, and the junction held 3 bases outside the gene matches. Looked up from germline, CDR1 is SQVTM and CDR2 is ANQGSEA. In nucleotides, the CDR3 is TGCAGCGTATTACTAGCGGGGGCCTACAATGAGCAGTTCTTC. Protein product: CSVLLAGAYNEQFF.

The V and J genes are TRBV5-4 and TRBJ2-3; D not resolved. The CDR3 totals 15 residues. V gave up 2 bases and J gave up 6 bases, with 16 bases separating them. Germline loops: CDR1 SGHNT, CDR2 YYREEE (reference sequence). The CDR3 spells CASSFHILTVDTQYF. The CDR3 DNA reads as TGTGCCAGCAGCTTCCACATATTGACGGTCGATACGCAGTATTTT. The whole variable domain, filled in from reference TRBV5-4 and TRBJ2-3, reads ETGVTQSPTHLIKTRGQQVTLRCSSQSGHNTVSWYQQALGQGPQFIFQYYREEENGRGNFPPRFSGLQFPNYSSELNVNALELDDSALYLCASSFHILTVDTQYFGPGTRLTVL.